The entry below gives a single TCR beta chain sequence along with its context. This entry comes from a study of blood T cell repertoires in COVID-19. Study-wide background: From T cells, B-cell-depleted T cells, or PBMCs came the material, which was cDNA or gDNA.

TCRdb's table, derived via immunoSEQ multiplex PCR, lists solely in-frame clones and lacks some. Among around 130,000 clones listed, more than 75% were seen once. Trimming removed 2 bases from V and 4 bases from J; junction bases left unmatched: 4. The CDR3 runs to 14 residues. Germline V gene sequence: CDR1 SEHNR, CDR2 FQNEAQ (reference sequence). The chain employs TRBV7-9 and TRBJ2-5; TRBD1 matches 7 bases. This TCR derives from a man aged 70-80 years with active COVID-19. Sequenced input: peripheral blood. In DNA form, the CDR3 reads TGTGCCAGCAGCTTACGGCCAGGGGGAGAGACCCAGTACTTC. Protein sequence: CASSLRPGGETQYF.